Following are 15 T cell receptor beta chains from one sample sequenced in a study of beta chain features in type 1 diabetes. The investigators reverse transcribed all of the isolated RNA, so they sequenced expressed TCRB transcripts. Using immunoSEQ multiplex PCR, the repertoire was profiled, and TCRdb retains in-frame clones only, with some absent. The sample has tens of thousands of clones, roughly 34% seen once. What was sequenced was stem cell memory CD4+ T cells from blood. These receptors all come from a woman in her late teens or twenties in good health.

CDR3 region: CASSQGSGAQDEKLFF. CDR3 bases: TGCGCCAGCAGCCAAGGATCAGGGGCGCAGGATGAAAAACTGTTTTTT. The chain joins TRBV4-1 to TRBJ1-4; TRBD1 is a possible D gene (6 bases). The germline CDR1 and CDR2 sequences are MGHRA and YSYEKL. Trimming left V 1 base short and J 6 bases short, with 15 bases between. This CDR3 comprises 16 residues.

In its sample, this clone was seen a few times. The CDR3 coding sequence is TGTGCCAGCAGTAGGGACAGTAACTCCTACGAGCAGTACTTC. Translated, it gives CASSRDSNSYEQYF. The V gene is TRBV6-5, the J gene TRBJ2-7; 7 nucleotides agree with TRBD1. The germline gives CDR1 MNHEY, CDR2 SVGAGI. CDR3 length: 14 amino acids. Trimming took 5 bases from V and 0 from J; bases not matched to a gene: 4.

This clone was observed a handful of times. The chain joins TRBV4-2 to TRBJ2-3, with 12 bases lining up with TRBD2. The junction had 2 bases not matched to a gene; V was cut back by 4 bases and J by 3 bases. CDR1 is LGHNA, CDR2 YNFKEQ, per germline. There are 15 residues in the CDR3. The CDR3 loop is CASSRGTSGTDTQYF. CDR3 nucleotide sequence: TGTGCCAGCAGCCGAGGGACTAGCGGGACAGATACGCAGTATTTT.

The CDR3 region has the DNA TGTGCCAGCAGCTTAGGATTGGCCCTTGAGACACACGAGCAGTACTTC. It encodes CASSLGLALETHEQYF. V gene TRBV11-3 combines with J gene TRBJ2-7; no clear D gene. The CDR3 has 16 amino acids. Trimming cost V 1 base and J 5 bases, with 18 bases left between them. Germline assignment: CDR1 SGHNT and CDR2 YENEEA.

The chain links TRBV2 to TRBJ2-4; D is undetermined. CDR3 length: 15 residues. Germline V gives CDR1 SNHLY, CDR2 FYNNEI. Trimming cost V 6 bases and J 0 bases, with 12 bases left between them. CDR3 region: CASRAPGLAKNIQYF. The CDR3 bases are TGTGCCAGCAGGGCCCCGGGTTTAGCCAAAAACATTCAGTACTTC.

The gene calls are TRBV15 and TRBJ2-5; a possible D gene is TRBD2 (5 bases). V was cut by 0 bases and J by 7 bases, with 15 bases left in between. The CDR3 spans 15 residues. The germline CDR1 and CDR2 sequences are LNHNV and YYDKDF (reference sequence). CDR3 region: CATSRETGVGVTQYF. CDR3 bases: TGTGCCACCAGCAGAGAAACTGGGGTCGGGGTGACCCAGTACTTC.

This clone was observed a handful of times. The genes are TRBV5-1 and TRBJ2-1; 7 nucleotides line up with TRBD2. V trimming: 7 bases; J trimming: 2 bases; junction bases outside the gene matches: 9. The germline V gene encodes CDR1 SGHRS and CDR2 YFSETQ. The CDR3 spans 15 residues. CDR3 loop: CASPLRGGPYNEQFF. DNA of the CDR3: TGCGCCAGCCCCCTCCGGGGAGGGCCCTACAATGAGCAGTTCTTC.

V is TRBV11-1 and J is TRBJ2-1; D ambiguous. Per the germline V gene, CDR1 is SGHAT and CDR2 is FQDESV (reference sequence). V gave up 3 bases and J gave up 6 bases, with 9 bases separating them. The CDR3 runs to 13 residues. CDR3 loop: CASSLQVRNEQFF. DNA for the CDR3: TGTGCCAGCAGCTTGCAGGTTCGCAATGAGCAGTTCTTC. Looking up the rest from reference TRBV11-1 and TRBJ2-1 gives the full variable domain: EAEVAQSPRYKITEKSQAVAFWCDPISGHATLYWYRQILGQGPELLVQFQDESVVDDSQLPKDRFSAERLKGVDSTLKIQPAELGDSAMYLCASSLQVRNEQFFGPGTRLTVL.

This clone turned up a few times. The gene calls are TRBV30 and TRBJ2-4, with D maybe TRBD1 (6 bases). Trimming shortened V by 6 bases and J by 6 bases, and 12 bases separated the two germline ends. Germline V gene lookup returns CDR1 GTSNPN and CDR2 SVGIG (reference sequence). This CDR3 has 12 amino acids. As DNA, the CDR3 is TGTGCCTGCAAAGGGACAATAAACATTCAGTACTTC. Its protein is CACKGTINIQYF. The full variable domain, with the rest looked up from reference TRBV30 and TRBJ2-4, is SQTIHQWPATLVQPVGSPLSLECTVEGTSNPNLYWYRQAAGRGLQLLFYSVGIGQISSEVPQNLSASRPQDRQFILSSKKLLLSDSGFYLCACKGTINIQYFGAGTRLSVL.

In its sample, this clone was seen once. The rearrangement joins TRBV7-2 to TRBJ2-1, with 9 bases aligning to TRBD2. This CDR3 comprises 19 residues. The V gene end was trimmed by 4 bases and the J gene end by 2 bases; junction bases not matched to a gene: 15. CDR1 and CDR2 from the germline V gene are SGHTA and FQGNSA. The CDR3 coding sequence is TGTGCCAGCAGCTCCTTGGGTAGCGGGGGCTCCTTTGCCTACAATGAGCAGTTCTTC. Translation: CASSSLGSGGSFAYNEQFF.

CDR3 protein: CASSFSGTVAEQYF. CDR3 in DNA: TGTGCCAGCAGTTTCTCCGGGACAGTTGCCGAGCAGTACTTC. The rearrangement uses TRBV6-5 and TRBJ2-7, with 7 bases that match TRBD1. The CDR3 contains 14 residues. Germline V gives CDR1 MNHEY, CDR2 SVGAGI. Losses at the gene ends were 4 bases for V and 6 bases for J; bases not matched to a gene: 9.

This clone was seen only a few times. V gene TRBV7-8 combines with J gene TRBJ2-3; tentative D call: TRBD2 (6 bases). This CDR3 has 14 amino acids. Germline V lookup: CDR1 SGHVS, CDR2 FQNEAQ. V lost 8 bases and J 6 bases, leaving 18 bases between the germline ends. The CDR3 sequence is CASLRDSLEDTQYF. CDR3 nucleotide sequence: TGTGCCAGCCTCCGGGACTCTCTAGAGGATACGCAGTATTTT.

This clone has just a few counts. Distinct nucleotide sequences in the sample also encode this CDR3. This chain joins TRBV29-1 and TRBJ1-1; 7 nucleotides align to TRBD1. This CDR3 has 12 amino acids. J was trimmed by 1 base and V by 4 bases; bases with no gene match: 0. CDR1 SQVTM and CDR2 ANQGSEA come from the germline V gene. CDR3 sequence reads: CSVGTGNTEAFF. The CDR3 DNA is TGCAGCGTTGGGACAGGGAACACTGAAGCTTTCTTT. The variable domain in full, completed from reference TRBV29-1 and TRBJ1-1, reads SAVISQKPSRDICQRGTSLTIQCQVDSQVTMMFWYRQQPGQSLTLIATANQGSEATYESGFVIDKFPISRPNLTFSTLTVSNMSPEDSSIYLCSVGTGNTEAFFGQGTRLTVV.

This clone was observed a few times. The V call is TRBV7-9, the J call TRBJ1-1; 9 bases fit TRBD1. This CDR3 spans 16 amino acids. Germline V gene data show CDR1 as SEHNR and CDR2 as FQNEAQ (reference sequence). J lost 0 bases, V lost 5 bases, and 7 bases had no gene match. The CDR3 DNA reads as TGTGCCAGCAGCCCCGGGACAGGGCTATTGAACACTGAAGCTTTCTTT. This sequence encodes CASSPGTGLLNTEAFF. The variable domain in full, completed from reference TRBV7-9 and TRBJ1-1, reads DTGVSQNPRHKITKRGQNVTFRCDPISEHNRLYWYRQTLGQGPEFLTYFQNEAQLEKSRLLSDRFSAERPKGSFSTLEIQRTEQGDSAMYLCASSPGTGLLNTEAFFGQGTRLTVV.

Worth noting for this clone: Sequence at one end of the junction differs from germline and may be a read error. CDR3 loop: CASSLAGGQGRTYGYTF. The CDR3 DNA follows: TGTGCTAGCAGCTTAGCGGGCGGACAGGGGCGCACCTATGGCTACACCTTC. The chain is built from TRBV7-7 and TRBJ1-2, with 9 bases identical to TRBD1. The CDR3 runs 17 residues. Germline V gives CDR1 SSHAT, CDR2 FNYEAQ (reference sequence).